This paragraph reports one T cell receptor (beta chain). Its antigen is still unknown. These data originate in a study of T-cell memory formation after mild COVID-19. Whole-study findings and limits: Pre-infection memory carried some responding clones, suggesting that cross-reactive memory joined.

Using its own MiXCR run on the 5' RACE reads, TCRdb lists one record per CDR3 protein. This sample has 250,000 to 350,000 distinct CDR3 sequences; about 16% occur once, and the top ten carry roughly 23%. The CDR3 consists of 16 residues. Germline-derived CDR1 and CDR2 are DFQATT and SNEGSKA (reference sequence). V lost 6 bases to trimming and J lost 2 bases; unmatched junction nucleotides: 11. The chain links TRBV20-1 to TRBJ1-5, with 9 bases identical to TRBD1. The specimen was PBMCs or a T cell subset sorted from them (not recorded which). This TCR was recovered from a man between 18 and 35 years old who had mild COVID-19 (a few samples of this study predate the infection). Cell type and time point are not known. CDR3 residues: CSALGQGLKGNQPQHF. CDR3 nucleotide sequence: TGCAGTGCCCTGGGACAGGGCCTCAAAGGCAATCAGCCCCAGCATTTT.